This T cell receptor beta chain was captured by sequencing in a study of blood T cell repertoires in COVID-19. On the study more broadly: Samples came from the United States, Italy and Spain, spanning acute and convalescent COVID-19.

Germline-derived CDR1 and CDR2 are LGHNA and YSLEER. Trimming removed 0 bases from V and 11 bases from J, with 12 bases in between. The CDR3 consists of 13 residues. Source study methods: Nucleated cell counts were estimated from reference gene primer amplification. Assay used: immunoSEQ multiplex PCR; TCRdb lists only in-frame clones, some missing. The V and J calls and the clone size are those of that table, but D and trimming were determined from the DNA. The table records tens of thousands of clones, less than 95% of them present only once. The receptor's source is an older man with acute or convalescent COVID-19. The J gene is TRBJ2-3, the V gene TRBV4-3; D perhaps matches TRBD2 (5 bases). The sample taken for sequencing was peripheral blood. The CDR3: CASSQDTGIGQYF. The CDR3, as DNA: TGCGCCAGCAGCCAAGATACCGGGATTGGGCAGTATTTT.